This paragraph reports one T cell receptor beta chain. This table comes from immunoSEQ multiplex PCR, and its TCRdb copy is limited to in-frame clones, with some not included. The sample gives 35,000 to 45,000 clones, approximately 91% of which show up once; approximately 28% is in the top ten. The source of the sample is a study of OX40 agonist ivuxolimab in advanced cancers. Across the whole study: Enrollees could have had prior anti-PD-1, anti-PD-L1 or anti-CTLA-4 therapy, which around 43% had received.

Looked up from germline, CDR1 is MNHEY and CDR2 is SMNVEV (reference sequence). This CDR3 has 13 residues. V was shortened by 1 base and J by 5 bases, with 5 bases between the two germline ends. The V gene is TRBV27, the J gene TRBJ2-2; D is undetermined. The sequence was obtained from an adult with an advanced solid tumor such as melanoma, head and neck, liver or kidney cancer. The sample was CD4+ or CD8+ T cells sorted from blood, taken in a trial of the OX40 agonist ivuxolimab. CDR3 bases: TGTGCCAGCAGTTTATATTGGACCGGGGAGCTGTTTTTT. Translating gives CASSLYWTGELFF.